This T cell receptor (beta chain) derives from a study of graft-versus-host responses after intestinal transplantation. This CDR3 is built from 13 residues. Germline V gene lookup returns CDR1 SEHNR and CDR2 FQNEAQ (reference sequence). With V trimmed by 2 bases and J by 5 bases, 0 bases remained unmatched. Remarks on this clone: The antigen is not known.

Profiled with immunoSEQ multiplex PCR; TCRdb holds only in-frame clones, not every one. Seen here are 88,000 or so clones, roughly 90% observed once, and the top ten hold around 0.11%. The source material was unstimulated CD4+ T cells sorted from spleen or lymph node cells, sampled before intestinal transplant. The J gene is TRBJ2-5, the V gene TRBV7-9; 9 positions agree with TRBD2. The TCR comes from a human donor who received an intestinal transplant. The CDR3 sequence is CASSLSGGETQYF. In nucleotides, the CDR3 is TGTGCCAGCAGCTTAAGCGGGGGGGAGACCCAGTACTTC.